These 16 T cell receptor beta chains share one sample of origin, sequenced in a study of identical twins. TCRdb reanalysed the 5' RACE reads using MiXCR and keeps one entry per CDR3 protein. The sample has hundreds of thousands of distinct CDR3 sequences; around 20% are singletons. These data were also reused for a study on T cells expressing NK-cell markers.

Sequenced material: PBMCs. These receptors were obtained from a young woman in good health.

At least ten counts were recorded for this clonotype. V usage is TRBV7-2 and J usage is TRBJ1-5, with 8 bases aligning to TRBD1. The CDR3 length is 15 residues. CDR1 and CDR2 (germline): SGHTA, FQGNSA. V trimming: 4 bases; J trimming: 6 bases; junction bases outside the gene matches: 8. As DNA, the CDR3 is TGTGCCAGCAGCTCCCTGGGGGGGACAGGTCAGCCCCAGCATTTT. Protein product: CASSSLGGTGQPQHF.

The chain combines TRBV5-1 with TRBJ1-2; TRBD1 matches at 7 bases. Trimming cost V 2 bases and J 8 bases; bases outside gene matches: 3. The CDR3 totals 12 residues. Germline CDR1 and CDR2: SGHRS and YFSETQ. CDR3 amino acids: CASSFDRAGYTF. The CDR3 DNA reads as TGCGCCAGCAGCTTCGACAGGGCCGGCTACACCTTC.

Worth noting for this clonotype: An end of the junction does not agree with germline; a read error may underlie this. This chain joins TRBV5-1 and TRBJ2-3, with 7 bases that match TRBD2. The V gene's germline CDR1 is SGHRS and CDR2 YFSETQ. The CDR3 has 14 amino acids. The CDR3 protein is CASSMMTSIDTQYF. The CDR3 DNA is TGCGCCAGCAGCATGATGACTAGCATAGATACGCAGTATTTT.

The V and J genes are TRBV7-9 and TRBJ2-1; no firm D call. Germline CDR1 and CDR2: SEHNR and FQNEAQ (reference sequence). The CDR3 has 12 residues. With 4 bases removed from V and 8 bases from J, the gap between germline ends came to 9 bases. The CDR3 reads CASSSIEDEQFF. CDR3 DNA sequence: TGTGCCAGCAGCTCGATTGAGGATGAGCAGTTCTTC.

There are a few counts of this clonotype. The V call is TRBV20-1, the J call TRBJ1-2; D unclear. The germline V and J ends were trimmed by 4 bases and 8 bases, with 17 bases remaining between them. This CDR3 contains 13 residues. Looked up from germline, CDR1 is DFQATT and CDR2 is SNEGSKA (reference sequence). CDR3 DNA sequence: TGCAGTGCTACGCTGGATCACAGTGGGGGCTACACCTTC. Residues: CSATLDHSGGYTF.

The chain is built from TRBV10-1 and TRBJ2-3, with 9 bases lining up with TRBD2. Germline-derived CDR1 and CDR2 are WNHNN and SYGVQD (reference sequence). The junction had 8 bases not matched to a gene; V was cut back by 5 bases and J by 2 bases. The length of the CDR3 is 16 residues. The CDR3 sequence: CASSPGVAGVTDTQYF. DNA of the CDR3: TGCGCCAGCAGTCCCGGGGTAGCGGGGGTCACAGATACGCAGTATTTT.

The table lists this clonotype with a few counts. The chain is built from TRBV4-3 and TRBJ2-7, with TRBD1 matching over 9 bases. This CDR3 is built from 15 residues. V dropped 1 base and J dropped 3; count of bases not matched to a gene: 4. Germline CDR1 and CDR2: LGHNA and YSLEER. The CDR3 sequence: CASSQAWTGDYEQYF. The CDR3 DNA follows: TGCGCCAGCAGCCAAGCCTGGACAGGGGACTACGAGCAGTACTTC.

Many counts were recorded for this clonotype. The CDR3 nucleotides are TGCAGGGCAGGCGTGGTCTACAATGAGCAGTTCTTC. As protein: CRAGVVYNEQFF. This chain connects TRBV20-1 to TRBJ2-1; D is undetermined. This CDR3 region has 12 residues. Germline loops: CDR1 DFQATT, CDR2 SNEGSKA (reference sequence).

This clonotype appeared many times. The V gene is TRBV5-1, the J gene TRBJ2-1; no clear D gene. Between the trimmed V and J ends, which lost 0 bases and 2 bases, there was a span of 6 bases. The CDR3 is made up of 14 amino acids. From germline, CDR1 is SGHRS and CDR2 YFSETQ. The CDR3: CASSLETTYNEQFF. CDR3 DNA: TGCGCCAGCAGCTTGGAAACAACCTACAATGAGCAGTTCTTC.

This clonotype was seen only a few times. CDR3 coding DNA: TGCGCCAGCAGCTTGGGGGACAGGGATTCGGCCCAGCATTTT. Residues: CASSLGDRDSAQHF. The chain is built from TRBV5-1 and TRBJ1-5, with 9 bases that match TRBD1. The CDR3 contains 14 residues. J gave up 11 bases and V 0 bases, and 6 bases lay outside the gene matches. CDR1 is SGHRS, CDR2 YFSETQ, per germline.

CDR3 in DNA: TGCAGTGCCGGGGGACTAGCGGGTTTTTCCTACAATGAGCAGTTCTTC. Its translation is CSAGGLAGFSYNEQFF. This chain connects TRBV20-1 to TRBJ2-1, with TRBD2 identical over 12 bases. The germline CDR1 and CDR2 sequences are DFQATT and SNEGSKA (reference sequence). The CDR3 contains 16 residues. The junction had 7 bases not matched to a gene; V was cut back by 6 bases and J by 1 base.

Only a few counts were recorded for this clonotype. The V gene is TRBV20-1, the J gene TRBJ2-6; D unresolved. Germline V lookup: CDR1 DFQATT, CDR2 SNEGSKA (reference sequence). V gave up 3 bases and J gave up 4 bases, with 7 bases separating them. The CDR3 has 13 amino acids. The CDR3 region has the DNA TGCAGTGCTAGGGCGAACGGGGCCAACGTCCTGACTTTC. Protein product: CSARANGANVLTF.

This clonotype was observed at least ten times. The chain is built from TRBV6-1 and TRBJ2-1; D uncertain. The CDR3 sequence is 15 residues long. Germline CDR1 reads MNHNS; CDR2 reads SASEGT. V lost 5 bases and J lost 5, with 16 bases in between. The CDR3 loop reads CASSLYFVLNNEQFF. The CDR3, as DNA: TGTGCCAGCAGTCTTTACTTCGTCCTCAACAATGAGCAGTTCTTC.

This clonotype was seen a single time. The chain uses TRBV5-1 and TRBJ2-5; TRBD2 agrees at 9 bases. CDR3 length equals 17 residues. Germline V gene sequence: CDR1 SGHRS, CDR2 YFSETQ. Trimming cost V 2 bases and J 2 bases; bases outside gene matches: 10. The CDR3 DNA reads as TGCGCCAGCAGCTTCCGTGGCGGGGGGGTCATTCAAGAGACCCAGTACTTC. Its translation is CASSFRGGGVIQETQYF. The variable domain in full, completed from reference TRBV5-1 and TRBJ2-5, reads KAGVTQTPRYLIKTRGQQVTLSCSPISGHRSVSWYQQTPGQGLQFLFEYFSETQRNKGNFPGRFSGRQFSNSRSEMNVSTLELGDSALYLCASSFRGGGVIQETQYFGPGTRLLVL.

This chain uses TRBV10-3 with TRBJ2-1; TRBD2 matches 12 bases. Germline values: CDR1 ENHRY, CDR2 SYGVKD. The CDR3 covers 14 residues. V lost 7 bases and J lost 6; bases outside the gene matches: 4. CDR3 DNA: TGTGCCATCACCGGACTAGCGGGGAGCAATGAGCAGTTCTTC. Amino acid sequence: CAITGLAGSNEQFF.

In its sample, this clonotype was seen many times. V gene TRBV12-3 or TRBV12-4 combines with J gene TRBJ2-3, with 10 bases aligning to TRBD2. V lost 5 bases and J lost 0; bases outside the gene matches: 2. The CDR3 totals 15 residues. CDR3 region: CASSERGGSTDTQYF. The CDR3 DNA reads TGTGCCAGCAGTGAGCGGGGGGGAAGCACAGATACGCAGTATTTT.